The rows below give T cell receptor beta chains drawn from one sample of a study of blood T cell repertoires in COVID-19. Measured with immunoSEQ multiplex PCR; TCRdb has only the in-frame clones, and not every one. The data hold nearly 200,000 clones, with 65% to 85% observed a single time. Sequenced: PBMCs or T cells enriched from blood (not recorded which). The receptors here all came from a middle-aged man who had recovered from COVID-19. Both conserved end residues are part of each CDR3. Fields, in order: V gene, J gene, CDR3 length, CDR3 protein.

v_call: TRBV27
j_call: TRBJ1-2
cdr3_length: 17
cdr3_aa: CASSFWDRRHGIYGYTF

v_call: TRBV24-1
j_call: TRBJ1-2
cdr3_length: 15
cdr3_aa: CATSDTRGPYYGYTF

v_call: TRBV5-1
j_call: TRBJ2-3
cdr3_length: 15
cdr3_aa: CASKERGTHTDTQYF

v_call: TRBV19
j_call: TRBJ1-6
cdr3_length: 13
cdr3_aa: CASSTETNSPLHF

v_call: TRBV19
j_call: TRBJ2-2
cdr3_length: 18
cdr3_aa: CASSIGLLAEPNTGELFF

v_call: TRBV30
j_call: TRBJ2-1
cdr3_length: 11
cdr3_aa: CAWDIANEQFF

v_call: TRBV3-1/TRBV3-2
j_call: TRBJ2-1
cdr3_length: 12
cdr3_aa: CASSFHLSEQFF

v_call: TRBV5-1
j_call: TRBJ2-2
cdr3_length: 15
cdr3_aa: CASSPGQGKTGELFF

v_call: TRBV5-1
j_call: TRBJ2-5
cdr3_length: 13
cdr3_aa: CASSQGARETQYF

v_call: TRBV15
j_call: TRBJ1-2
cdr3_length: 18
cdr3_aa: CATSGFDVQGKSNYGYTF

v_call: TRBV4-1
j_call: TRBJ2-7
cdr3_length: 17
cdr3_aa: CASSQDPTGTGSYEQYF

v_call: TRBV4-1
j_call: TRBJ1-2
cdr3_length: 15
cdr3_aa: CASSPSYGQIYGYTF

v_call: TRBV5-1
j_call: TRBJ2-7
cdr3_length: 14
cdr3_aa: CASSAGPESYEQYF

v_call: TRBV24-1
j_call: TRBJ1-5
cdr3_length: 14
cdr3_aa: CATNGRGGNQPQHF

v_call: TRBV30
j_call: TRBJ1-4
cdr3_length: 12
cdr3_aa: CALGDRDEKLFF

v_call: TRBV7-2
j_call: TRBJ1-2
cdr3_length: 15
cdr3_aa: CASSPQGETNYGYTF

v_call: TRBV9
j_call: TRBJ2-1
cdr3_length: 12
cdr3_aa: CASGLAANEQFF

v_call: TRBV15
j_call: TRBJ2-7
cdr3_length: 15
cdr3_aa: CATRSGSGGLYEQYF

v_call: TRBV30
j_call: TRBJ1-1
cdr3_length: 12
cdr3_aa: CAWDKSGTEAFF

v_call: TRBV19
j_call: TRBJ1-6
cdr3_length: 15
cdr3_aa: CASTQGAVRNSPLHF

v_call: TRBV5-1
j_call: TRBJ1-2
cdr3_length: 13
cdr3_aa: CASSLGAFYGYTF

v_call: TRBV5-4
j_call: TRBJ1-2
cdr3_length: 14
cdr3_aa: CASRRRDRNYGYTF

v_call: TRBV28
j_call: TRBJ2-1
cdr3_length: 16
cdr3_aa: CASSWASGGSLGEQFF

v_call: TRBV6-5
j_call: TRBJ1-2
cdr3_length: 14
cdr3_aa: CASSYGGKYYGYTF

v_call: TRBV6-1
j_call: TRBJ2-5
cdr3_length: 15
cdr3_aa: CASSDLTGVRETQYF

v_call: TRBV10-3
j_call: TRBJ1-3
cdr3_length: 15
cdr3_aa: CAISPTGNSGNTIYF

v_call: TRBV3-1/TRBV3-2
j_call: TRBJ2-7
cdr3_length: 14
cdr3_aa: CASSSPLHSYEQYF

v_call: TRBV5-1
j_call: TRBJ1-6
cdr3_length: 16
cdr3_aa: CASSSAGQGVNSPLHF

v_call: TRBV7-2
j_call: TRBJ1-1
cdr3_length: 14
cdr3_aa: CASSLLLTATEAFF

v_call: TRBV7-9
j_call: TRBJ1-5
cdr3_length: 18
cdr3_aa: CASSKFQVGHRTNQPQHF

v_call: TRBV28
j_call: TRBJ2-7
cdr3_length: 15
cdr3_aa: CASSLTSGGSQEQYF

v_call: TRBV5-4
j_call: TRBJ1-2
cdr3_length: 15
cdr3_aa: CASTVGGDGVYGYTF

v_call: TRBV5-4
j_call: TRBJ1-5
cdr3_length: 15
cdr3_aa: CASSLWGSGGQPQHF

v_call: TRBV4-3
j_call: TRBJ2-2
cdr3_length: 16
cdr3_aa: CASSQETSQNTGELFF

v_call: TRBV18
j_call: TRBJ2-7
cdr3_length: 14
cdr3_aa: CASSSGADSYEQYF

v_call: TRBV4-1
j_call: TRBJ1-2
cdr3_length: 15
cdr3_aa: CASSQVRGAINGYTF

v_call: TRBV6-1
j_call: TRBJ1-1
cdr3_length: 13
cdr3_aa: CASSETPDREAFF

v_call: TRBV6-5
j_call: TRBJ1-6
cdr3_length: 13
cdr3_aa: CATRGRGNSPLHF

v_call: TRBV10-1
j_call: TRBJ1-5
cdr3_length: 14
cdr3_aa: CASTQGGPSQPQHF

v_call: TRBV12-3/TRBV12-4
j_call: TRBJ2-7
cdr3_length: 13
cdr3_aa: CASNRGYSYEQYF

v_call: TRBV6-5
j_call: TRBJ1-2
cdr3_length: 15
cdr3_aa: CASSYSAGGAVGYTF

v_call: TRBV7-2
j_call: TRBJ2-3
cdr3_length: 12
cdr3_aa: CASSSLADTQYF

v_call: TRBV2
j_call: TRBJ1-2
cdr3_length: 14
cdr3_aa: CASSADRAVYGYTF

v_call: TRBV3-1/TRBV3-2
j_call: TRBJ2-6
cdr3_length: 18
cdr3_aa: CASSRDSPKVAGANVLTF

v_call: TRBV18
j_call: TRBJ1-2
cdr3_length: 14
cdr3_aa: CASSPTGVEKGYTF

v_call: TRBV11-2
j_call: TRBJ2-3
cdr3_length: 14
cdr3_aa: CASSLEARGDTQYF

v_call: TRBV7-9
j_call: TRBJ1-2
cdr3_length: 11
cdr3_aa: CASTSTGGYTF